Each of the 25 T cell receptor beta chains below was sequenced from the same sample in a study of T cell repertoires in cytomegalovirus infection. TCRdb processed the reads anew with MiXCR; each CDR3 protein has one entry. Among about 460,000 distinct CDR3 sequences listed, about 11% were seen once. The sample taken for sequencing was PBMCs. All receptors derive from a human donor in good health (CMV status not recorded). Some clones in this sample may be carry-over from other donors' samples.

This chain connects TRBV20-1 to TRBJ2-2; D is perhaps TRBD1 (5 bases). Germline assignment: CDR1 DFQATT and CDR2 SNEGSKA (reference sequence). The CDR3 is made up of 14 amino acids. Trimming pared 1 base from V and 8 bases from J, leaving 14 bases between. The CDR3 DNA follows: TGCAGTGCTAGAGCAGGGCCAGTAACGGGGGAGCTGTTTTTT. This encodes CSARAGPVTGELFF.

This clonotype was recorded once. With a much larger clone just one base away, this may be a read error. A read error is likely, as this CDR3 ends without the conserved phenylalanine or tryptophan. The chain employs TRBV5-3 and TRBJ2-1; D ambiguous. TRBV5-3 is an ORF, and what it does is uncertain. The CDR3 consists of 10 residues. V shed 8 bases and J shed 7 bases, with 7 bases lying between them. In DNA, the CDR3 is TGTGCCAGCAAGGAAAATGAGCAGTTCCTC. It yields the protein CASKENEQFL.

At least ten counts were recorded for this clonotype. The V gene is TRBV7-9, the J gene TRBJ2-1; D is possibly TRBD2 (5 bases). The CDR3 is made up of 12 amino acids. The germline V and J ends were trimmed by 6 bases and 8 bases, with 11 bases remaining between them. CDR1 and CDR2 (germline): SEHNR, FQNEAQ (reference sequence). CDR3 nucleotide sequence: TGTGCCAGCAGACCCGTAGCGTATGAGCAGTTCTTC. This sequence encodes CASRPVAYEQFF.

This clonotype was counted at least ten times. Here the CDR3 DNA reads TGTGCCAGCAGCGCGCTATCGAACACCGGGGAGCTGTTTTTT. Residues: CASSALSNTGELFF. The genes are TRBV7-9 and TRBJ2-2; D is ambiguous. Germline V gene sequence: CDR1 SEHNR, CDR2 FQNEAQ (reference sequence). The CDR3 length is 14 residues. V gave up 5 bases and J gave up 0 bases, with 7 bases separating them. The whole variable domain, filled in from reference TRBV7-9 and TRBJ2-2, reads DTGVSQNPRHKITKRGQNVTFRCDPISEHNRLYWYRQTLGQGPEFLTYFQNEAQLEKSRLLSDRFSAERPKGSFSTLEIQRTEQGDSAMYLCASSALSNTGELFFGEGSRLTVL.

Notes on this clonotype: Mismatch with germline at one junction end may stem from a read error. The rearrangement links TRBV7-4 to TRBJ1-1; D remains ambiguous. The CDR3 has 14 amino acids. Germline loops: CDR1 SGHVT, CDR2 SQSDAQ. The CDR3 protein is CAGSLLATNTEAFF. Written as DNA, the CDR3 is TGTGCCGGCAGCTTATTAGCTACAAACACTGAAGCTTTCTTT. Filled out from reference TRBV7-4 and TRBJ1-1, the complete variable domain reads GAGVSQSPRYKVAKRGRDVALRCDSISGHVTLYWYRQTLGQGSEVLTYSQSDAQRDKSGRPSGRFSAERPERSVSTLKIQRTEQGDSAVYLCAGSLLATNTEAFFGQGTRLTVV.

The sample holds many counts of this clonotype. The V call is TRBV13, the J call TRBJ1-5; tentatively, D is TRBD1 (6 bases). This CDR3 spans 14 amino acids. The germline V gene has CDR1 PRHDT and CDR2 FYEKMQ (reference sequence). V was pared by 3 bases and J by 7 bases, with 13 bases between. This CDR3 reads CASSFWGAGQPQHF. In DNA, the CDR3 is TGTGCCAGCAGCTTCTGGGGGGCTGGGCAGCCCCAGCATTTT.

This chain joins TRBV19 and TRBJ2-7, with TRBD1 identical over 10 bases. Germline lookup yields CDR1 LNHDA and CDR2 SQIVND (reference sequence). V trimming: 6 bases; J trimming: 11 bases; junction bases outside the gene matches: 13. The CDR3 consists of 14 residues. CDR3 region: CASRLGTGEKAEYF. The CDR3 coding sequence is TGTGCCAGTAGACTCGGGACAGGGGAAAAGGCCGAGTACTTC.

This clonotype was seen just once. An end of the junction does not agree with germline; a read error may underlie this. This chain links TRBV14 with TRBJ2-7, with D perhaps matching TRBD1 (5 bases). This CDR3 is 11 amino acids long. Germline loops: CDR1 SGHDN, CDR2 FVKESK. The DNA for the CDR3 is TGTGCCAGCAGCCACTCAGGGTTGAGTTATTTC. Encoded protein: CASSHSGLSYF.

This clonotype was counted only a few times. This chain links TRBV9 with TRBJ1-1, with D hard to call. V lost 0 bases to trimming and J lost 3 bases, with 6 bases between them. This CDR3 comprises 13 residues. From germline, CDR1 is SGDLS and CDR2 YYNGEE. DNA for the CDR3: TGTGCCAGCAGCGTAGGGGTCTACACTGAAGCTTTCTTT. It is translated as CASSVGVYTEAFF.

This clonotype was seen at least ten times. The V and J genes are TRBV11-2 and TRBJ2-5; 10 nucleotides match TRBD2. The CDR3 totals 16 residues. Germline CDR1 and CDR2: SGHAT and FQNNGV. V gave up 5 bases and J gave up 5 bases; unmatched junction bases: 11. The CDR3 sequence is CASSPGRSGGLETQYF. The CDR3 DNA reads TGTGCCAGCAGCCCAGGTCGTAGCGGGGGGCTGGAGACCCAGTACTTC.

The chain recombines TRBV20-1 with TRBJ1-1, with D possibly TRBD1 on 6 matching bases. In germline, CDR1 is DFQATT, CDR2 SNEGSKA (reference sequence). The ends were cut back, 3 bases at V and 0 bases at J, with 11 bases in the middle. The CDR3 has 14 amino acids. CDR3 in amino acids: CSASRTGMNTEAFF. The CDR3 DNA reads as TGCAGTGCTAGCCGAACAGGGATGAACACTGAAGCTTTCTTT.

This clonotype showed up many times. V gene TRBV7-6 combines with J gene TRBJ2-2; 10 bases agree with TRBD1. The CDR3 length is 15 residues. J gave up 5 bases and V 3 bases, and 3 bases lay outside the gene matches. Germline values: CDR1 SGHVS, CDR2 FNYEAQ. For the CDR3, the DNA is TGTGCCAGCAGCTTCGGGACAGGGGAGACCGGGGAGCTGTTTTTT. Residues: CASSFGTGETGELFF. Variable domain in full (rest from reference TRBV7-6 and TRBJ2-2): GAGVSQSPRYKVTKRGQDVALRCDPISGHVSLYWYRQALGQGPEFLTYFNYEAQQDKSGLPNDRFSAERPEGSISTLTIQRTEQRDSAMYRCASSFGTGETGELFFGEGSRLTVL.

This clonotype has ten or more counts. The chain uses TRBV5-1 and TRBJ2-1, with D uncertain. V was shortened by 4 bases and J by 0 bases, with 8 bases between the two germline ends. This CDR3 is built from 14 residues. Germline values: CDR1 SGHRS, CDR2 YFSETQ. In DNA form, the CDR3 reads TGCGCCAGCAGCAACCCCAGCTCCTACAATGAGCAGTTCTTC. It encodes CASSNPSSYNEQFF.

This clonotype was seen ten or more times. This rearrangement joins TRBV28 to TRBJ2-1; D call uncertain. Trimming cost V 3 bases and J 6 bases, with 3 bases left between them. Germline V gene sequence: CDR1 MDHEN, CDR2 SYDVKM. The CDR3 extends over 11 amino acids. CDR3 nucleotides: TGTGCCAGCAGTTTTACCAATGAGCAGTTCTTC. It encodes CASSFTNEQFF.

Ten or more counts support this clonotype. CDR3 DNA: TGCAGTGCTAGAGATTGGACCCCGGGACAGAGCTCCTATAATTCACCCCTCCACTTT. It codes for CSARDWTPGQSSYNSPLHF. The rearrangement uses TRBV20-1 and TRBJ1-6; TRBD1 matches 7 bases. The CDR3 runs 19 residues. With V trimmed by 0 bases and J by 0 bases, 11 bases remained unmatched. CDR1 and CDR2 (germline): DFQATT, SNEGSKA (reference sequence).

This chain connects TRBV19 to TRBJ1-5; tentatively, D is TRBD1 (6 bases). CDR1 LNHDA and CDR2 SQIVND come from the germline V gene (reference sequence). This CDR3 is built from 16 residues. V lost 8 bases and J lost 2, with 19 bases in between. The CDR3 bases are TGTGCCAGTTTAGGGGGTTTGAGTGTCGGCAATCAGCCCCAGCATTTT. Protein product: CASLGGLSVGNQPQHF.

This clonotype was seen ten or more times. The V and J genes are TRBV7-9 and TRBJ2-1; TRBD2 matches at 8 bases. The germline CDR1 and CDR2 sequences are SEHNR and FQNEAQ (reference sequence). V lost 5 bases and J lost 8; bases outside the gene matches: 17. The CDR3 is 17 amino acids. DNA of the CDR3: TGTGCCAGCAGCCTGCCCACACTAGCGGCCTTGGGTGATGAGCAGTTCTTC. Translation gives CASSLPTLAALGDEQFF.

This clonotype was seen ten or more times. V is TRBV20-1 and J is TRBJ2-4; either TRBD1 or TRBD2 may supply D (5 bases each). V was pared by 3 bases and J by 0 bases, with 9 bases between. CDR3 size: 14 residues. Germline-derived CDR1 and CDR2 are DFQATT and SNEGSKA (reference sequence). The CDR3 nucleotides read TGCAGTGCTAGGAGGGGAGTAGCCAAAAACATTCAGTACTTC. Translation gives CSARRGVAKNIQYF.

This clonotype was detected ten times or more. The chain combines TRBV5-1 with TRBJ2-1; 12 bases are a match to TRBD2. CDR3 length: 14 residues. After removal of 5 bases from V and 9 bases from J, the junction contained 6 bases not matched to a gene. Looked up from germline, CDR1 is SGHRS and CDR2 is YFSETQ. CDR3 DNA sequence: TGCGCCAGCAGACCGACTAGCGGGAGTCTTGAGCAGTTCTTC. It translates to CASRPTSGSLEQFF.

This clonotype was counted ten times or more. The V and J genes are TRBV7-2 and TRBJ2-3, with TRBD2 matching 8 bases. In germline, CDR1 is SGHTA, CDR2 FQGNSA. This CDR3 has 14 amino acids. V gave up 5 bases and J gave up 4 bases; unmatched junction bases: 5. CDR3 sequence (DNA): TGTGCCAGCAGCCCACGAGCGGGAGCAGATACGCAGTATTTT. Translating it yields CASSPRAGADTQYF.

This clonotype was detected ten times or more. This sequence joins TRBV19 and TRBJ1-5; TRBD1 agrees at 10 bases. CDR1 LNHDA and CDR2 SQIVND come from the germline V gene (reference sequence). The CDR3 runs 18 residues. V shed 3 bases and J 0 bases; nucleotides not matched to a gene: 8. CDR3 bases: TGTGCCAGTAGTATGGGCTGGGGGACAGGGGATAGCAATCAGCCCCAGCATTTT. It is translated as CASSMGWGTGDSNQPQHF.

Concerning this clonotype itself: This may arise from a read error, as a much more abundant clone is one base away. The chain employs TRBV4-2 and TRBJ2-1; D is undetermined. Germline V gene lookup returns CDR1 LGHNA and CDR2 YNFKEQ. The CDR3 covers 14 residues. V was clipped by 0 bases and J by 3 bases, with 6 bases between them. CDR3 nucleotide sequence: TGTGCCAGCAGCCAAGATATTAACTACAATGAGCAGTTCTTC. Translation gives CASSQDINYNEQFF.

With regard to this clonotype: This may arise from a read error, as a much more abundant clone is one base away. The chain is built from TRBV20-1 and TRBJ2-4, with D tentatively TRBD1 (6 bases). The CDR3 is made up of 14 amino acids. The germline V gene has CDR1 DFQATT and CDR2 SNEGSKA (reference sequence). This CDR3 reads CNARTALAKNIQYF. CDR3 DNA: TGCAATGCTAGGACAGCCCTAGCCAAAAACATTCAGTACTTC.

The CDR3 DNA reads as TGCGCCAGCAGCTTCGCGCCCAGAGACATTCAGTACTTC. Translated: CASSFAPRDIQYF. The rearrangement links TRBV5-1 to TRBJ2-4, with no clear D. Germline CDR1 is SGHRS and CDR2 is YFSETQ. The V end was cut by 2 bases, the J end by 8 bases, with 11 bases between. The CDR3 extends over 13 amino acids.

This clonotype was detected only a few times. The CDR3 here is CASSLWAGSTDTQYF. The CDR3 coding sequence is TGTGCCAGCAGCTTATGGGCAGGGAGCACAGATACGCAGTATTTT. The chain links TRBV13 to TRBJ2-3; possible D gene TRBD1, 5 bases. CDR1 is PRHDT, CDR2 FYEKMQ, per germline (reference sequence). CDR3 length: 15 amino acids. V lost 2 bases, J lost 0 bases, and 9 bases lay in between.